This T cell receptor beta chain was sequenced for a study of T cell responses to AZD1222 COVID-19 vaccine. Overall study results and limits: None of the repertoires were sampled until the peak T cell response had passed.

With respect to this clone: Its antigen is currently unknown.

Assay used: immunoSEQ multiplex PCR; TCRdb lists only in-frame clones, some missing. The table lists roughly 92,000 clones, 85% to 90% of them singletons, with just under 5% in the top ten. Germline CDR1 reads SGHRS; CDR2 reads YFSETQ. The CDR3 loop spans 15 amino acids. Between the trimmed V and J ends, which lost 1 base and 8 bases, there was a span of 16 bases. The sample was peripheral blood, taken 28 days after the second AZD1222 dose. The clonotype comes from an adult who received the AZD1222 COVID-19 vaccine. The chain couples TRBV5-1 to TRBJ2-1; a weak D match, TRBD2 (6 bases). For the CDR3, the DNA is TGCGCCAGCAGCTTGCGCGGGGCCCCTGGCGATGAGCAGTTCTTC. Amino acids: CASSLRGAPGDEQFF.